This is a list of T cell receptor beta chains from one sample in a study of shared clonotypes between healthy human individuals. Using immunoSEQ multiplex PCR, the repertoire was profiled, and TCRdb retains in-frame clones only, with some absent. The data hold approximately 2,300,000 clones, with around 92% observed a single time. Material for sequencing was naive CD4+ T cells from PBMCs. The origin of the receptors is a man between 18 and 29 years old in good health. Some clones in this sample may be carry-over from other donors' samples. Both conserved end residues are part of each CDR3. A D gene is named only where the DNA matches it firmly. Clone sizes are given selectively: once, few, many, or a class where the clone is expanded.

j_call clone_size d_call v_call cdr3_nt cdr3_aa
TRBJ2-7 - TRBD2 TRBV4-3 TGCGCCAGCGCAAGGAAGGTTGATAGCGGGGTACGCGCCTACGAGCAGTACTTC CASARKVDSGVRAYEQYF
TRBJ2-7 - - TRBV6-5 TGTGCCAGCAAGCGGACCGGACCCTACGAGCAGTACTTC CASKRTGPYEQYF
TRBJ2-1 - TRBD1 TRBV6-5 TGTGCCAGCATCGGGACAGGGACCTACAATGAGCAGTTCTTC CASIGTGTYNEQFF
TRBJ2-1 - TRBD2 TRBV10-3 TGTGCCATCTCCCCCACGGGAGGGCCGTATGAGCAGTTCTTC CAISPTGGPYEQFF
TRBJ2-7 - TRBD2 TRBV10-2 TGCGCCAGCAGACTAGCGAGTTACTACGAGCAGTACTTC CASRLASYYEQYF
TRBJ1-1 - - TRBV27 TGTGCCAGCAGTTTTGGGGGTTCTGGGACTGAAGCTTTCTTT CASSFGGSGTEAFF
TRBJ2-1 - - TRBV5-4 TGTGCCAGCAGCTCCCCCAGCGGAGCCGTTGGCAATGAGCAGTTCTTC CASSSPSGAVGNEQFF
TRBJ2-7 once TRBD1 TRBV28 TGTGCCAGCAGTTCGGGACAGGGAGGGTACGAGCAGTACTTC CASSSGQGGYEQYF
TRBJ1-1 - TRBD1 TRBV6-5 TGTGCCAGCAGTAGAGGACAGGGGACTGAAGCTTTCTTT CASSRGQGTEAFF
TRBJ1-6 - - TRBV30 TGTGCCTGGGCTGATAATTCACCCCTCCACTTT CAWADNSPLHF
TRBJ1-2 - - TRBV4-1 TGCGCCAGCAGCCAGACCGGGGGGCTTTATGGCTACACCTTC CASSQTGGLYGYTF
TRBJ1-1 - - TRBV29-1 TGCAGCGCAAACATTCACGGGACTCAGAACACTGAAGCTTTCTTT CSANIHGTQNTEAFF
TRBJ1-1 - - TRBV7-2 TGTGCCAGCAGCTTAATGGGACATCAGAACACTGAAGCTTTCTTT CASSLMGHQNTEAFF
TRBJ2-1 - - TRBV5-4 TGTGCCAGCAGCTTGGACAGGGCATCGAAAAATGAGCAGTTCTTC CASSLDRASKNEQFF
TRBJ1-2 - TRBD1 TRBV10-3 TGTGCCATCAACTCGGGACAGAGTAACTATGGCTACACCTTC CAINSGQSNYGYTF
TRBJ1-3 - - TRBV11-2 TGTGCCAGCAGCACCCTCAGGCCTGGAAACACCATATATTTT CASSTLRPGNTIYF
TRBJ2-2 - - TRBV5-1 TGCGCCAGCAGCTTGGGGGACGGGACCGGGGAGCTGTTTTTT CASSLGDGTGELFF
TRBJ2-1 - - TRBV15 TGTGCCACCAGCAGAGATCGGACTCCGCAACTAGAGCAGTTCTTC CATSRDRTPQLEQFF
TRBJ2-7 - - TRBV6-1 TGTGCCAGCAGTGAACCAACGGGCACCTACGAGCAGTACTTC CASSEPTGTYEQYF
TRBJ1-1 - - TRBV29-1 TGCAGCGTAACCGGACAGCTGAACACTGAAGCTTTCTTT CSVTGQLNTEAFF
TRBJ2-1 - TRBD1 TRBV5-4 TGTGCCAGCAGCCCTCTAAAGACAGGGACCTACAATGAGCAGTTCTTC CASSPLKTGTYNEQFF
TRBJ2-3 - TRBD2 TRBV9 TGTGCCAGCAGTATCGGACTAGCGGGGACCACAGATACGCAGTATTTT CASSIGLAGTTDTQYF
TRBJ2-1 - TRBD1 TRBV5-6 TGTGCCAGCAGCTTGAGCAGGGGGAGATGGAATGAGCAGTTCTTC CASSLSRGRWNEQFF
TRBJ2-7 - TRBD2 TRBV5-1 TGCGCCAGCAGCTTGGAGGGCGGGAGGGAGCAGTACTTC CASSLEGGREQYF
TRBJ2-5 - TRBD1 TRBV27 TGTGCCAGCAGTTACGTGACAGGGATGCAGGAGACCCAGTACTTC CASSYVTGMQETQYF
TRBJ2-7 - - TRBV19 TGTGCCAGTAGTACCTCTCCCGGGGTCAGTTACGAGCAGTACTTC CASSTSPGVSYEQYF
TRBJ2-5 - TRBD1 TRBV5-1 TGCGCCAGCAGCCCCCGACAGGGTGGAGAGACCCAGTACTTC CASSPRQGGETQYF
TRBJ2-3 - TRBD2 TRBV28 TGTGCCAGCACCTTTACCGGACTAGCGGGAATGGTGGATACGCAGTATTTT CASTFTGLAGMVDTQYF
TRBJ1-4 - - TRBV6-1 TGTGCCAGCAGTGGGGGGGCACTCGGAGAAAAACTGTTTTTT CASSGGALGEKLFF